This TCR beta chain was identified during a study of shared clonotypes between healthy human individuals. TCRdb keeps only in-frame clones here, not all; method: immunoSEQ multiplex PCR. The table lists about 2,100,000 clones, 93% of them singletons. To note about this clone: Its antigen is unidentified.

Unmatched junction bases numbered 11, after V lost 8 bases and J lost 10 bases. Germline V gives CDR1 SNHLY, CDR2 FYNNEI. The CDR3 is 13 amino acids. Findings and limits, study-wide: Enrolling few donors narrowed the genetic and exposure-history diversity that was represented.

Only CD45RO-negative cells positively selected for CCR7 counted as naive CD8 cells, so terminally differentiated effector memory CD45RA+ cells were excluded. This clonotype was obtained from a man aged 18 to 30 in good health. Some clones in this sample may be carry-over from other donors' samples. The sample comprised naive CD8+ T cells from PBMCs. The rearrangement links TRBV2 to TRBJ2-1; TRBD1 agrees at 7 bases. The CDR3 bases are TGTGCCAGCGGCGCCGGACAGGCCCCAGAGCAGTTCTTC. It specifies CASGAGQAPEQFF.